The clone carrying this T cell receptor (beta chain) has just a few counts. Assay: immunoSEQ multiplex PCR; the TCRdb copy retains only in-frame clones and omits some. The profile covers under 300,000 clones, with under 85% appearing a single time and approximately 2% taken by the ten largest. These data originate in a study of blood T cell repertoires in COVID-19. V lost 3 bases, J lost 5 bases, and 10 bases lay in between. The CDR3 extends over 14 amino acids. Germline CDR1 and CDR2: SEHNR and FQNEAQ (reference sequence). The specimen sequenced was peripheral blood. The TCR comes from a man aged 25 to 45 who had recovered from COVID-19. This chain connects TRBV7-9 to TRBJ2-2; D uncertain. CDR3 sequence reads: CASSFLAETGELFF. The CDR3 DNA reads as TGTGCCAGCAGCTTCCTGGCGGAAACCGGGGAGCTGTTTTTT.